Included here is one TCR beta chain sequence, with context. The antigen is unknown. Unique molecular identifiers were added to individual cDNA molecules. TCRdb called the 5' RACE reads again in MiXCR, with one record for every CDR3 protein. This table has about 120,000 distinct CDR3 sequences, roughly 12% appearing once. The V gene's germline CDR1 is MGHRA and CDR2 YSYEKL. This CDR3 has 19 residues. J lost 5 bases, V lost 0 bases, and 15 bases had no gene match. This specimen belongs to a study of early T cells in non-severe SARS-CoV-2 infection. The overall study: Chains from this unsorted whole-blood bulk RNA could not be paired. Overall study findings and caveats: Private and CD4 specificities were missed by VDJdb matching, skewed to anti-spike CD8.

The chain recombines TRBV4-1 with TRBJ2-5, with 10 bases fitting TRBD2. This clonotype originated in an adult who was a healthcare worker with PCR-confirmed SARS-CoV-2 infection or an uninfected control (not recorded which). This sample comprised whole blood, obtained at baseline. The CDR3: CASSQERPTIAGGLETQYF. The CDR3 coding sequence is TGCGCCAGCAGCCAAGAAAGGCCTACTATAGCGGGGGGCCTGGAGACCCAGTACTTC.